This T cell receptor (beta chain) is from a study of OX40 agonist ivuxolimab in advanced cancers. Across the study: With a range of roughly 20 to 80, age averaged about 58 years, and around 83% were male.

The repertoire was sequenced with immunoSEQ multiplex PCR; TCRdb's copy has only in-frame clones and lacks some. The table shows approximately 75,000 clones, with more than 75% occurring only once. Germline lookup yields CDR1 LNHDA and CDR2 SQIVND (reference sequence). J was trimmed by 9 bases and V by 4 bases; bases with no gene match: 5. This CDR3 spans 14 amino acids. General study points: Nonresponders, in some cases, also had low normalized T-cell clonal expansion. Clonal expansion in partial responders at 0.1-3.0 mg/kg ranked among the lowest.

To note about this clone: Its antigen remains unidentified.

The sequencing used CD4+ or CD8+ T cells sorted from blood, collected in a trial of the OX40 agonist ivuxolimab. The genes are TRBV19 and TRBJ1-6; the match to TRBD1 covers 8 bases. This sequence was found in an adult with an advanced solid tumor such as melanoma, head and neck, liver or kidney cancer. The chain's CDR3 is CASSSETGGSPLHF. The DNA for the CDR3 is TGTGCCAGTAGTAGTGAAACAGGGGGTTCACCCCTCCACTTT.